These T cell receptor beta chains were read from a single sample in a study of T cells in Graves' hyperthyroidism and ophthalmopathy. TCRdb used MiXCR to reprocess the multiplex PCR reads, holding one entry per CDR3 protein. The sample carries some 550,000 distinct CDR3 sequences, under 25% recorded once. The sample was blood. The source of these receptors is a man younger than 35 with Graves' hyperthyroidism. Both conserved end residues are part of each CDR3. The D gene is left open where the match is weak. The size field is filled for only some rows; it gives once, few, many or a size class.

D: -
V: TRBV19
size: many
J: TRBJ1-5
DNA: TGTGCCAGTAGTCCCGTGACCCATCAGCCCCAGCATTTT
CDR3: CASSPVTHQPQHF

D: -
V: TRBV29-1
size: -
J: TRBJ1-3
DNA: TGCAGCGTTGCAAGGGACTCAGACCCTGGAAACACCATATATTTT
CDR3: CSVARDSDPGNTIYF

D: TRBD1
V: TRBV6-1
size: -
J: TRBJ2-7
DNA: TGTGCCAGCGGCATGGACAGGGGGCGAGAGCAGTACTTC
CDR3: CASGMDRGREQYF

D: TRBD1
V: TRBV12-3/TRBV12-4
size: many
J: TRBJ1-5
DNA: TGTGCCAGCAGCACAGGGGGCAAACAGCCCCAGCATTTT
CDR3: CASSTGGKQPQHF

D: -
V: TRBV27
size: many
J: TRBJ1-1
DNA: TGTGCCAGCAGAGGCAGTGTCACAGCTTTCTTT
CDR3: CASRGSVTAFF

D: TRBD2
V: TRBV6-1
size: many
J: TRBJ2-7
DNA: TGTGCCAGCAGTGGGCTAGCGGGGGTTTCCTACGAGCAGTACTTC
CDR3: CASSGLAGVSYEQYF

D: -
V: TRBV4-1
size: -
J: TRBJ1-1
DNA: TGCGCCAGCAGCCAAGAGTCGATGGAGCTGAACACTGAAGCTTTCTTT
CDR3: CASSQESMELNTEAFF

D: -
V: TRBV28
size: many
J: TRBJ2-2
DNA: TGTGCCAGCAGTCCCCCCAGGGACACCGGGGAGCTGTTTTTT
CDR3: CASSPPRDTGELFF

D: -
V: TRBV20-1
size: -
J: TRBJ1-1
DNA: TGCAGTGCTAGTTTATCGGGGAGGGTAACTGAAGCTTTCTTT
CDR3: CSASLSGRVTEAFF

D: TRBD1
V: TRBV2
size: -
J: TRBJ2-7
DNA: TGTGCCAGCAGTGAGATACAGGGGTCCTACGAGCAGTACTTC
CDR3: CASSEIQGSYEQYF

D: -
V: TRBV7-2
size: -
J: TRBJ1-1
DNA: TGTGCCAGCAGCCGTAAGAACACTGAAGCTTTCTTT
CDR3: CASSRKNTEAFF

D: TRBD2
V: TRBV10-1
size: -
J: TRBJ2-7
DNA: TGCGCCAGCAGCGGGGGGATCGGGGCGGCTTACGAGCAGTACTTC
CDR3: CASSGGIGAAYEQYF

D: -
V: TRBV12-3/TRBV12-4
size: many
J: TRBJ1-2
DNA: TGTGCCAGCAGTCTTAAGCATAACAGGAGGTCTAACTATGGCTACACCTTC
CDR3: CASSLKHNRRSNYGYTF

D: -
V: TRBV6-5
size: many
J: TRBJ1-2
DNA: TGTGCCAGCAGAAAAGATAGCTATGGCTACACCTTC
CDR3: CASRKDSYGYTF

D: TRBD1
V: TRBV6-1
size: many
J: TRBJ2-5
DNA: TGTGCCAGCACCGTAGGGGGCCCCCAAGAGACCCAGTACTTC
CDR3: CASTVGGPQETQYF

D: TRBD1
V: TRBV6-2/TRBV6-3
size: many
J: TRBJ1-5
DNA: TGTGCCAGCAGTCCGGGACAGGGGATCAATCAGCCCCAGCATTTT
CDR3: CASSPGQGINQPQHF

D: -
V: TRBV14
size: -
J: TRBJ2-7
DNA: TGTGCCAGCAGCCAAGAAAACCTCCTCGAGCAGTACTTC
CDR3: CASSQENLLEQYF

D: -
V: TRBV2
size: many
J: TRBJ2-5
DNA: TGTGCCAGCAGTGAAGGGGGGCCGGGACTGATTAAAGAGACCCAGTACTTC
CDR3: CASSEGGPGLIKETQYF

D: TRBD1
V: TRBV28
size: many
J: TRBJ1-1
DNA: TGTGCCAGCGTAAGACAGGGAACGAACACTGAAGCTTTCTTT
CDR3: CASVRQGTNTEAFF

D: -
V: TRBV20-1
size: many
J: TRBJ1-6
DNA: TGCAGTGCAGCTGGGAAGGAAAGTTCACCCCTCCACTTT
CDR3: CSAAGKESSPLHF

D: -
V: TRBV12-5
size: many
J: TRBJ1-3
DNA: TGTGCTAGTGGTTTGAGGTCTATCTCTGGAAACACCATATATTTT
CDR3: CASGLRSISGNTIYF

D: -
V: TRBV10-3
size: many
J: TRBJ2-5
DNA: TGTGCCATCAGTGGAGCCCGCACACAAGAGACCCAGTACTTC
CDR3: CAISGARTQETQYF

D: -
V: TRBV29-1
size: many
J: TRBJ1-1
DNA: TGCAGCGTTGGGTTGGGGCAGAGAGCTTTCTTT
CDR3: CSVGLGQRAFF

D: TRBD2
V: TRBV12-3/TRBV12-4
size: -
J: TRBJ2-7
DNA: TGTGCCAGCAGATCCCTGGGAGGGGTCGAGCAGTACTTC
CDR3: CASRSLGGVEQYF

D: -
V: TRBV9
size: few
J: TRBJ1-1
DNA: TGTGCCAGCAGCCCCCAGGCATCAGGAGCGAACACTGAAGCTTTCTTT
CDR3: CASSPQASGANTEAFF

D: -
V: TRBV27
size: many
J: TRBJ1-1
DNA: TGTGCCAGCAGTCAGTGGAGGAGCACTGAAGCTTTCTTT
CDR3: CASSQWRSTEAFF